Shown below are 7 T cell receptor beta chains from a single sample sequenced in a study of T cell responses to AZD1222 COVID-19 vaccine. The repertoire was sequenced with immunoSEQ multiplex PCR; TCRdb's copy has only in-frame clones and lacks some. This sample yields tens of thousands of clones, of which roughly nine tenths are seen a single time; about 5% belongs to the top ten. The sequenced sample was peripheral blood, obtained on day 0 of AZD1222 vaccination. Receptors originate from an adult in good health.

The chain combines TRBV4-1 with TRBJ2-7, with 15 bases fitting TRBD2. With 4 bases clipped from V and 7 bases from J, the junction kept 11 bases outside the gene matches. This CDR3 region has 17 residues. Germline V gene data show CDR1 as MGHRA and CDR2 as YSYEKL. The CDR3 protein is CASSPQPGTSGGREQYF. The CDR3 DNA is TGCGCCAGCAGCCCCCAACCAGGGACTAGCGGGGGGAGGGAGCAGTACTTC.

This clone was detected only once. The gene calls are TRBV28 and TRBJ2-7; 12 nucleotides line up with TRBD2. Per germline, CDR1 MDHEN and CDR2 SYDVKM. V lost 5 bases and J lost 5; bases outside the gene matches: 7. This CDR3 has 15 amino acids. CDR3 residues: CASSGTSGGKNEQYF. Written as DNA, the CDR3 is TGTGCCAGCAGTGGAACTAGCGGGGGGAAAAACGAGCAGTACTTC.

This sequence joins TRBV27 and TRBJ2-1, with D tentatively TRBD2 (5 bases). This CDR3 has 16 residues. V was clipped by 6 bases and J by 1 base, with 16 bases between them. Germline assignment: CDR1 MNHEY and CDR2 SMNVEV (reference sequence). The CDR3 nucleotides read TGTGCCAGCAGGTCCCGGGTGACGGGATCCTACAATGAGCAGTTCTTC. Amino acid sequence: CASRSRVTGSYNEQFF.

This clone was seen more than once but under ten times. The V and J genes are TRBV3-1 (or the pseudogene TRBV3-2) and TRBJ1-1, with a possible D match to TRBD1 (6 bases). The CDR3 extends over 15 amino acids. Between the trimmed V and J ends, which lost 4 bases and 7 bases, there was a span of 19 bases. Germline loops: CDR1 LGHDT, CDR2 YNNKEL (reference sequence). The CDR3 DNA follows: TGTGCCAGCAGCCCCCGAGGGGGGTTTGGGGGTGAAGCTTTCTTT. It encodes CASSPRGGFGGEAFF.

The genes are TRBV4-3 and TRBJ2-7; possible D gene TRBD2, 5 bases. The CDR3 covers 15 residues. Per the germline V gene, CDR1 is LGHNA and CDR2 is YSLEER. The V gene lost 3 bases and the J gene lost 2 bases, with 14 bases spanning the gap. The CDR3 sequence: CASSQDFRAAYEQYF. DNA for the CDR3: TGCGCCAGCAGCCAGGACTTTAGGGCAGCCTACGAGCAGTACTTC.

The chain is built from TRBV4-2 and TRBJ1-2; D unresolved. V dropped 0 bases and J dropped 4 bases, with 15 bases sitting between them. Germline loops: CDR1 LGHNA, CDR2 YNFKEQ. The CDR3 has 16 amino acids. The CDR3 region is CASSQDRGPNLYGYTF. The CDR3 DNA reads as TGTGCCAGCAGCCAAGATCGAGGCCCAAACCTCTATGGCTACACCTTC.

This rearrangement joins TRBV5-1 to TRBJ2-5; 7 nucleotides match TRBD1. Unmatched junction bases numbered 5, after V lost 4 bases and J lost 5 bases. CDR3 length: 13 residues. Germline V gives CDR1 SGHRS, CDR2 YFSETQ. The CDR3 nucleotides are TGCGCCAGCAGCCCAGGGACAGTCGAGACCCAGTACTTC. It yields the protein CASSPGTVETQYF.